A selection of T cell receptor beta chains follows, all from one sample in a study of T cell responses to AZD1222 COVID-19 vaccine. The data were produced by immunoSEQ multiplex PCR, yet TCRdb's version contains in-frame clones alone and is incomplete. The sample consists of 60,000 to 80,000 clones, roughly 90% of them appearing once. Sequencing was performed on peripheral blood, taken on day 0 of AZD1222 vaccination. All receptors come from an adult in good health. CDR3s include the opening cysteine and the closing phenylalanine or tryptophan. Fields, in order: CDR3 protein, CDR3 DNA, D gene, V gene, clone size, J gene. D genes are given only for firm matches. Expanded clones are given a class, and other clones once, few, many or no size at all.

CASSTQDENTEAFF,TGTGCCAGCAGCACACAGGACGAGAACACTGAAGCTTTCTTT,NA,TRBV21-1,NA,TRBJ1-1
CASSLAGRGPYEQYF,TGTGCCAGCAGCTTGGCCGGCAGGGGCCCCTACGAGCAGTACTTC,NA,TRBV5-4,NA,TRBJ2-7
CASSQGTVNQETQYF,TGCGCCAGCAGCCAAGGAACAGTGAACCAAGAGACCCAGTACTTC,NA,TRBV4-1,NA,TRBJ2-5
CASSFLSGTEAFF,TGTGCCAGCAGCTTCCTGAGTGGCACTGAAGCTTTCTTT,NA,TRBV7-2,NA,TRBJ1-1
CASSDGQENYGYTF,TGTGCCAGCTCAGACGGACAGGAGAACTATGGCTACACCTTC,TRBD1,TRBV18,NA,TRBJ1-2
CASSYSIDTDTQYF,TGTGCCAGCAGTTACTCGATAGACACAGATACGCAGTATTTT,NA,TRBV6-5,NA,TRBJ2-3
CASSLSGTSGGAWQFF,TGTGCCAGCAGTTTGTCCGGGACTAGCGGGGGGGCGTGGCAGTTCTTC,TRBD2,TRBV6-6,NA,TRBJ2-1
CASSQGTGGSPLHF,TGCGCCAGCAGCCAAGGGACAGGGGGGTCACCCCTCCACTTT,TRBD1,TRBV4-1,NA,TRBJ1-6
CASTAGTSEDTQYF,TGTGCCAGTACCGCCGGGACTAGCGAGGATACGCAGTATTTT,TRBD2,TRBV19,NA,TRBJ2-3
CSVAGLAGGNSYEQYF,TGCAGCGTCGCGGGACTAGCGGGGGGTAACTCCTACGAGCAGTACTTC,TRBD2,TRBV29-1,NA,TRBJ2-7
CASSLDRNSKAFF,TGTGCCAGCAGCTTAGACAGGAATTCAAAAGCTTTCTTT,NA,TRBV7-9,NA,TRBJ1-1
CASSPGSSNQPQHF,TGTGCCAGCAGCCCAGGGTCCAGCAATCAGCCCCAGCATTTT,NA,TRBV7-9,once,TRBJ1-5
CASRLEGVPEAFF,TGTGCCAGCAGATTAGAAGGGGTCCCTGAAGCTTTCTTT,NA,TRBV6-6,NA,TRBJ1-1
CATSRDGGTSRVWQFF,TGTGCCACCAGCAGAGATGGAGGGACTAGCCGTGTCTGGCAGTTCTTC,TRBD2,TRBV15,once,TRBJ2-1
CASSPERGGNTIYF,TGTGCCAGCAGCCCGGAGAGGGGGGGAAACACCATATATTTT,NA,TRBV4-2,NA,TRBJ1-3
CASRGGLSTDTQYF,TGTGCCAGCAGGGGGGGCTTGAGCACAGATACGCAGTATTTT,NA,TRBV6-5,NA,TRBJ2-3
CASSPGTGPKNTEAFF,TGTGCCAGCTCACCGGGGACAGGGCCTAAGAACACTGAAGCTTTCTTT,TRBD1,TRBV18,NA,TRBJ1-1
CASSAGTSLRGTQYF,TGTGCCAGCAGCGCCGGGACTAGCCTCCGGGGGACGCAGTATTTT,TRBD2,TRBV7-8,NA,TRBJ2-3
CASTRYGIREPQHF,TGTGCCAGCACCAGATATGGAATCCGGGAGCCCCAGCATTTT,NA,TRBV2,NA,TRBJ1-5
CASSVGFSGGAGSYNEQFF,TGTGCCAGCAGCGTAGGGTTTAGCGGGGGGGCCGGATCCTACAATGAGCAGTTCTTC,TRBD2,TRBV9,NA,TRBJ2-1
CASSPGLARGYTF,TGTGCCAGCAGTCCGGGCCTGGCGAGAGGCTACACCTTC,NA,TRBV3-1/TRBV3-2,NA,TRBJ1-2
CASSPQGGGTEAFF,TGTGCCAGCAGCCCCCAGGGAGGGGGCACTGAAGCTTTCTTT,NA,TRBV7-9,NA,TRBJ1-1
CAWCRTGMNTEAFF,TGTGCCTGGTGCAGGACAGGGATGAACACTGAAGCTTTCTTT,TRBD1,TRBV30,NA,TRBJ1-1
CASSSSTEYQETQYF,TGTGCCAGCAGCTCATCGACAGAGTACCAAGAGACCCAGTACTTC,NA,TRBV5-4,NA,TRBJ2-5
CASSRGMPGGEAFF,TGTGCCAGTAGTAGAGGGATGCCTGGGGGTGAAGCTTTCTTT,NA,TRBV19,NA,TRBJ1-1
CASSTSLSSGNTIYF,TGTGCCAGCAGTACCTCACTTAGCTCTGGAAACACCATATATTTT,NA,TRBV6-6,NA,TRBJ1-3
CASSLTTGTDSPLHF,TGTGCCAGCAGTCTAACGACAGGGACCGATTCACCCCTCCACTTT,TRBD1,TRBV6-5,once,TRBJ1-6
CASSRGQGEDTQYF,TGCGCCAGCAGCCGGGGACAGGGCGAAGATACGCAGTATTTT,TRBD1,TRBV5-1,NA,TRBJ2-3
CASSPQATGIDDNEQFF,TGTGCCAGCAGCCCACAGGCCACAGGGATCGATGACAATGAGCAGTTCTTC,NA,TRBV11-2,NA,TRBJ2-1
CASRVGPTGELFF,TGTGCCAGCAGAGTAGGGCCTACCGGGGAGCTGTTTTTT,NA,TRBV2,NA,TRBJ2-2
CASSRTGWNQPQHF,TGTGCCAGCAGCCGGACAGGGTGGAATCAGCCCCAGCATTTT,TRBD1,TRBV2,few,TRBJ1-5
CASSSGDRVAEAFF,TGTGCCAGCAGTTCCGGGGACAGGGTGGCTGAAGCTTTCTTT,TRBD1,TRBV6-5,NA,TRBJ1-1
CASSPPGPAYNEQFF,TGTGCCAGCTCACCACCGGGCCCCGCGTACAATGAGCAGTTCTTC,NA,TRBV18,NA,TRBJ2-1
CASSRSGPSSTDTQYF,TGTGCCAGCAGCCGGAGCGGGCCCTCTAGCACAGATACGCAGTATTTT,NA,TRBV11-2,once,TRBJ2-3
CASSLGLQETQYF,TGTGCCAGCAGTTTGGGGCTACAAGAGACCCAGTACTTC,NA,TRBV12-3/TRBV12-4,NA,TRBJ2-5
CASSFWDGPYEQYF,TGTGCCAGCAGCTTTTGGGACGGCCCCTACGAGCAGTACTTC,NA,TRBV5-5,NA,TRBJ2-7
CASSSRNQPQHF,TGCGCCAGCAGTTCCCGCAATCAGCCCCAGCATTTT,NA,TRBV23-1,NA,TRBJ1-5
CAISESGLGPHQPQHF,TGTGCCATCAGTGAGTCTGGCCTCGGACCCCATCAGCCCCAGCATTTT,NA,TRBV10-3,NA,TRBJ1-5
CSASGRTNTEAFF,TGCAGTGCTAGTGGGCGGACGAACACTGAAGCTTTCTTT,NA,TRBV20-1,NA,TRBJ1-1
CASSEAVGVTEAFF,TGTGCCAGCAGTGAAGCCGTAGGGGTAACTGAAGCTTTCTTT,NA,TRBV2,NA,TRBJ1-1
CASSETGMNTEAFF,TGCGCCAGTAGCGAGACAGGGATGAACACTGAAGCTTTCTTT,TRBD1,TRBV5-1,once,TRBJ1-1
CASRKDSRDGYTF,TGTGCCAGCAGAAAAGACAGTCGAGACGGCTACACCTTC,NA,TRBV6-5,once,TRBJ1-2
CASSFYNQPQHF,TGTGCCAGCAGCTTTTACAATCAGCCCCAGCATTTT,NA,TRBV7-8,NA,TRBJ1-5
CASKRVRSTEAFF,TGTGCCAGCAAAAGAGTCCGAAGCACTGAAGCTTTCTTT,NA,TRBV12-3/TRBV12-4,NA,TRBJ1-1
CASSGGLGGYTF,TGTGCCAGCAGCGGAGGACTGGGCGGCTACACCTTC,NA,TRBV9,once,TRBJ1-2
CASSVEEVVAANEKLFF,TGTGCCAGCAGCGTAGAGGAGGTAGTCGCGGCGAATGAAAAACTGTTTTTT,NA,TRBV9,NA,TRBJ1-4
CASSLGQRGANPLHF,TGTGCCAGCAGTTTAGGACAGAGGGGAGCAAACCCCCTCCACTTT,NA,TRBV27,NA,TRBJ1-6
CASSYMGQGTDTQYF,TGTGCCAGCAGTTATATGGGACAGGGCACAGATACGCAGTATTTT,TRBD1,TRBV6-2/TRBV6-3,once,TRBJ2-3
CASSRTGGTDTQYF,TGTGCCAGCAGCCGGACAGGGGGCACAGATACGCAGTATTTT,TRBD1,TRBV3-1/TRBV3-2,NA,TRBJ2-3
CASSLPNQPQHF,TGTGCCAGCAGCTTACCCAATCAGCCCCAGCATTTT,NA,TRBV7-8,NA,TRBJ1-5
CASSPRGTGTSEALHF,TGTGCCAGTAGTCCCAGAGGGACAGGGACCTCTGAGGCCCTCCACTTT,TRBD1,TRBV19,few,TRBJ1-6
CASSPLGGNQPQHF,TGCGCCAGCAGTCCCCTCGGGGGCAATCAGCCCCAGCATTTT,NA,TRBV5-1,NA,TRBJ1-5
CASSIRGLSPLHF,TGTGCCAGCAGCATCAGGGGGCTCTCACCCCTCCACTTT,TRBD1,TRBV6-5,NA,TRBJ1-6
CASSHGGLTYEQYF,TGTGCCAGCAGCCACGGGGGGCTTACCTACGAGCAGTACTTC,NA,TRBV14,NA,TRBJ2-7
CASSPQAGRETQYF,TGTGCCAGCAGCCCCCAGGCGGGGCGAGAGACCCAGTACTTC,NA,TRBV11-2,NA,TRBJ2-5
CASSFQGLPQHTEAFF,TGTGCCAGCAGCTTCCAAGGCCTGCCGCAGCACACTGAAGCTTTCTTT,NA,TRBV7-9,NA,TRBJ1-1